The T cell receptor beta chain described here comes from a study of blood T cells in healthy people across ages. Study-level points and caveats: Diversity was higher, and naive CD4+ cells more numerous, in long-lived donors than in aged donors.

The sample holds a few counts of this clonotype. No antigen is known for it. PCR was performed a second time for 7 to 11 cycles using a sample-barcoded 5' primer and a J-beta primer mix. TCRdb ran MiXCR on the 5' RACE reads and lists one entry per CDR3 protein. This table holds approximately 770,000 distinct CDR3 sequences, roughly 64% found once. The specimen was blood. This receptor was taken from a man aged 30 to 45 in good health.

The CDR3 coding sequence is TGTGGGACAGGGCCTTCCTACAATGAGCAGTTCTTC. Translated, it gives CGTGPSYNEQFF. The chain has TRBV6-6 and TRBJ2-1, with 8 bases aligning to TRBD1. The CDR3 consists of 12 residues. The germline CDR1 and CDR2 sequences are MNHNY and SVGAGI (reference sequence).